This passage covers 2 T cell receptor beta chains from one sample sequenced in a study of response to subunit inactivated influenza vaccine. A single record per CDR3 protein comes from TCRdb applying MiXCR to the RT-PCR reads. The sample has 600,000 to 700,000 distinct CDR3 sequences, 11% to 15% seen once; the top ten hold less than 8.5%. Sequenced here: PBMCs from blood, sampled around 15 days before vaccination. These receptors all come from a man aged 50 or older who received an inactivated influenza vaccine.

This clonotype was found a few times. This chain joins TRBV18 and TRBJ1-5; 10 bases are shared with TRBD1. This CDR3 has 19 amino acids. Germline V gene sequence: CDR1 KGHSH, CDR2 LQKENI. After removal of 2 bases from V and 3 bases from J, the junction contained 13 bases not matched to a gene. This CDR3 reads CASSPSSIIGTGVNQPQHF. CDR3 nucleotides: TGTGCCAGCTCACCATCAAGCATAATCGGGACAGGGGTCAATCAGCCCCAGCATTTT.

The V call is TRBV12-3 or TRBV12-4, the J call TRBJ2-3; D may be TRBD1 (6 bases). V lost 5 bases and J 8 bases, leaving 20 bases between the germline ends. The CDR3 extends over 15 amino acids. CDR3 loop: CASSATMGAESTQYF. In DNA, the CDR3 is TGTGCCAGCAGTGCCACTATGGGGGCGGAATCTACGCAGTATTTT.